These 20 T cell receptor beta chains share one sample of origin, sequenced in a study of PD-L1 blockade in urothelial cancer. Using immunoSEQ multiplex PCR, the repertoire was profiled, and TCRdb retains in-frame clones only, with some absent. The table records approximately 14,000 clones, 88% of them present only once. The starting material was PBMCs, obtained around atezolizumab (anti-PD-L1) treatment. These receptors were taken from a man in his 70s with urothelial cancer.

The chain has TRBV18 and TRBJ2-4; 9 nucleotides line up with TRBD2. CDR1 is KGHSH, CDR2 LQKENI, per germline. The junction had 14 bases not matched to a gene; V was cut back by 5 bases and J by 3 bases. This CDR3 contains 18 residues. The CDR3 DNA follows: TGTGCCAGCTCAAGTTCCGAGCGGGGGGCGTCGGGCAAAAACATTCAGTACTTC. Its protein is CASSSSERGASGKNIQYF.

V usage is TRBV6-1 and J usage is TRBJ1-5; D unresolved. This CDR3 spans 13 amino acids. Germline-derived CDR1 and CDR2 are MNHNS and SASEGT. The V end was cut by 6 bases, the J end by 5 bases, with 11 bases between. CDR3 loop: CASRLQNYQPQHF. CDR3 coding DNA: TGTGCCAGCAGGTTACAGAACTATCAGCCCCAGCATTTT.

This clone was picked up a small number of times. The J gene is TRBJ1-6, the V gene TRBV6-1; D may be TRBD1 (5 bases). Trimming left V 2 bases short and J 16 bases short, with 9 bases between. Germline V gives CDR1 MNHNS, CDR2 SASEGT. CDR3 length equals 11 residues. CDR3 amino acids: CASSEWEGLHF. The DNA of the CDR3 is TGTGCCAGCAGTGAATGGGAGGGGCTCCACTTT.

The genes are TRBV5-1 and TRBJ2-7, with 10 bases matching TRBD2. The junction had 3 bases not matched to a gene; V was cut back by 5 bases and J by 4 bases. The CDR3 has 13 amino acids. The germline gives CDR1 SGHRS, CDR2 YFSETQ. CDR3 sequence (DNA): TGCGCCAGCAGGGAGCGGGGGGGGTACGAGCAGTACTTC. This sequence encodes CASRERGGYEQYF.

The J gene is TRBJ2-2, the V gene TRBV6-1; 7 nucleotides line up with TRBD1. The germline V gene has CDR1 MNHNS and CDR2 SASEGT. The trim removed 4 bases at V and 2 bases at J, leaving 4 bases unmatched. The CDR3 loop spans 15 amino acids. DNA of the CDR3: TGTGCCAGCAGTGCCGGGACAGCTAACACCGGGGAGCTGTTTTTT. Its protein is CASSAGTANTGELFF.

This CDR3 reads CASSLKGAIGETQYF. As DNA, the CDR3 is TGTGCCAGCAGCTTGAAAGGGGCTATTGGAGAGACCCAGTACTTC. The rearrangement uses TRBV5-4 and TRBJ2-5; TRBD1 might be the D (5 bases). Between the trimmed V and J ends, which lost 1 base and 4 bases, there was a span of 14 bases. The germline V gene encodes CDR1 SGHNT and CDR2 YYREEE (reference sequence). This CDR3 region has 15 residues. Variable domain in full (rest from reference TRBV5-4 and TRBJ2-5): ETGVTQSPTHLIKTRGQQVTLRCSSQSGHNTVSWYQQALGQGPQFIFQYYREEENGRGNFPPRFSGLQFPNYSSELNVNALELDDSALYLCASSLKGAIGETQYFGPGTRLLVL.

This chain joins TRBV10-3 and TRBJ1-2, with 9 positions matching TRBD1. Germline V gene sequence: CDR1 ENHRY, CDR2 SYGVKD. The CDR3 is 16 amino acids. V lost 6 bases, J lost 4 bases, and 12 bases stayed unmatched. CDR3 DNA: TGTGCCATCAGAACAGGGGGCACCGCCGTTTCCTATGGCTACACCTTC. This translates into CAIRTGGTAVSYGYTF.

This chain connects TRBV28 to TRBJ2-1; maybe TRBD1 (6 bases). This CDR3 has 14 amino acids. CDR1 and CDR2 from the germline V gene are MDHEN and SYDVKM. V lost 7 bases to trimming and J lost 0 bases, with 10 bases between them. CDR3 in DNA: TGTGCCAGCAACAGGGATAGCTCCTACAATGAGCAGTTCTTC. The encoded protein is CASNRDSSYNEQFF.

This clone was counted once. The J gene is TRBJ1-3, the V gene TRBV29-1; TRBD1 is a possible D gene (5 bases). The CDR3 runs 14 residues. Per the germline V gene, CDR1 is SQVTM and CDR2 is ANQGSEA. V was trimmed by 6 bases and J by 2 bases, leaving 14 bases between them. CDR3 DNA: TGCAGCGTAGACCGCCAGGGAACTGGAAACACCATATATTTT. It encodes CSVDRQGTGNTIYF.

This chain uses TRBV5-1 with TRBJ2-1; TRBD1 might be the D (6 bases). The V end lost 6 bases, the J end lost 4 bases, and 8 bases lay between the germline ends. From germline, CDR1 is SGHRS and CDR2 YFSETQ. This CDR3 region has 12 residues. CDR3 coding DNA: TGCGCCAGCAAGGGGGTATACAATGAGCAGTTCTTC. It is translated as CASKGVYNEQFF.

V and J are TRBV6-6 and TRBJ2-5; TRBD2 aligns across 7 bases. Germline V CDR1 and CDR2: MNHNY, SVGAGI (reference sequence). The CDR3 extends over 13 amino acids. V shed 6 bases, J shed 3 bases, and the junction held 4 bases outside the gene matches. The CDR3 sequence is CASRTAGEETQYF. CDR3 nucleotide sequence: TGTGCCAGCAGAACTGCGGGGGAAGAGACCCAGTACTTC.

This chain connects TRBV9 to TRBJ1-2; 8 positions match TRBD1. Trimming cost V 2 bases and J 6 bases; bases outside gene matches: 6. The CDR3 is 14 residues long. The germline CDR1 and CDR2 sequences are SGDLS and YYNGEE. In nucleotides, the CDR3 is TGTGCCAGCAGCGTGGGGGGACAGGCAAATGGCTACACCTTC. Translation gives CASSVGGQANGYTF. The complete variable domain, with remaining parts taken from reference TRBV9 and TRBJ1-2, reads DSGVTQTPKHLITATGQRVTLRCSPRSGDLSVYWYQQSLDQGLQFLIQYYNGEERAKGNILERFSAQQFPDLHSELNLSSLELGDSALYFCASSVGGQANGYTFGSGTRLTVV.

The rearrangement uses TRBV7-2 and TRBJ1-4; the D is unclear. CDR1 is SGHTA, CDR2 FQGNSA, per germline. V gave up 1 base and J gave up 11 bases, with 14 bases separating them. CDR3 length: 14 residues. CDR3 amino acids: CASSLVGPDDKLFF. The CDR3 region has the DNA TGTGCCAGCAGCTTAGTTGGGCCAGACGACAAACTGTTTTTT.

This chain links TRBV5-1 with TRBJ2-3, with 14 bases identical to TRBD2. The J segment lost 1 base and the V segment lost 1 base, leaving 8 bases of the junction unmatched. Germline V lookup: CDR1 SGHRS, CDR2 YFSETQ. CDR3 length: 19 amino acids. CDR3 amino acids: CASSLSVMGLAGGTDTQYF. The CDR3 DNA sequence: TGCGCCAGCAGCTTGTCAGTGATGGGACTAGCGGGGGGCACAGATACGCAGTATTTT.

The count of this clone is one. V gene TRBV5-3 combines with J gene TRBJ1-5; the D gene is possibly TRBD1 (6 bases). TRBV5-3 is marked as an open reading frame, function uncertain. The V end lost 0 bases, the J end lost 6 bases, and 7 bases lay between the germline ends. The length of the CDR3 is 13 residues. DNA for the CDR3: TGTGCCAGAAGCTTGGTAGGGGGTCAGCCCCAGCATTTT. Translating gives CARSLVGGQPQHF.

The rearrangement links TRBV7-9 to TRBJ1-1; TRBD1 matches 8 bases. The CDR3 has 12 residues. V was clipped by 4 bases and J by 11 bases; unmatched bases: 6. Germline CDR1 SEHNR, CDR2 FQNEAQ (reference sequence). The CDR3 reads CASSYGQGEAFF. The DNA of the CDR3 is TGTGCCAGCAGCTACGGACAGGGTGAGGCTTTCTTT.

This clone was recorded only once. V and J are TRBV30 and TRBJ1-2; D is unclear. Trimming took 2 bases from V and 8 from J, leaving 12 bases between them. The length of the CDR3 is 12 residues. The germline gives CDR1 GTSNPN, CDR2 SVGIG (reference sequence). The CDR3 sequence is CAWSIQTGGYTF. The CDR3 DNA sequence: TGTGCCTGGAGTATCCAAACGGGGGGCTACACCTTC.

V is TRBV27 and J is TRBJ1-1; tentative D call: TRBD1 (5 bases). The V gene lost 6 bases and the J gene lost 5 bases, with 16 bases spanning the gap. The V gene's germline CDR1 is MNHEY and CDR2 SMNVEV (reference sequence). The CDR3 covers 14 residues. The CDR3 spells CASSAGGIGTEAFF. DNA of the CDR3: TGTGCCAGCAGCGCCGGGGGAATAGGGACTGAAGCTTTCTTT.

This chain connects TRBV19 to TRBJ1-2; maybe TRBD1 (5 bases). The CDR3 totals 14 residues. The germline CDR1 and CDR2 sequences are LNHDA and SQIVND (reference sequence). The V gene lost 6 bases and the J gene lost 7 bases, with 18 bases spanning the gap. The CDR3 loop is CASSARAATSGYTF. The CDR3 DNA is TGTGCCAGTAGCGCCAGGGCGGCGACGAGTGGCTACACCTTC.

This clone was seen once. The chain has TRBV9 and TRBJ2-5; TRBD2 aligns across 15 bases. Trimming cost V 3 bases and J 6 bases; bases outside gene matches: 6. This CDR3 spans 16 amino acids. Germline V lookup: CDR1 SGDLS, CDR2 YYNGEE. The CDR3 coding sequence is TGTGCCAGCAGCGCCGGACTAGCGGGGGGGCTGAAGACCCAGTACTTC. Protein: CASSAGLAGGLKTQYF.